A single sample gave rise to the 4 T cell receptor beta chains below, sequenced in a study of T cell repertoires in cytomegalovirus infection (dated by TCRdb to the late 2010s). No antigen has been identified for these receptors. Sequenced using an Illumina HiSeq 1500. Using fastp at Q25 and MiXCR, TCRdb reprocessed the public reads and kept productive beta chains. Every CDR3 protein is listed once, alongside the most common genes and DNA of its rows. This sample gives fewer than 950,000 distinct CDR3 sequences in total; less than 35% of them show up just once. The ten top clones hold around 12% of the sample. The treatment or condition label corresponds to: in vitro stimulation with specific CMV peptide epitopes to enrich CMV-specific T cells. The sample was cultured CD8+ T cells from PBMCs, taken from culture after CMV antigen stimulation. These receptors were collected from a human donor in good health (CMV status not recorded). Some clones in this sample may be carry-over from other donors' samples.

The chain employs TRBV19 and TRBJ2-1; 7 positions agree with TRBD1. The CDR3 has 16 amino acids. The J segment lost 8 bases and the V segment lost 4 bases, leaving 14 bases of the junction unmatched. CDR1 is LNHDA and CDR2 is SQIVND in the germline V gene (reference sequence). CDR3 sequence: CASSTAFGYTGDEQFF. Here the CDR3 DNA reads TGTGCCAGTAGTACCGCGTTCGGATATACAGGGGATGAGCAGTTCTTC.

This clonotype has just one count. The chain employs TRBV6-4 and TRBJ2-1; 9 positions agree with TRBD2. There are 16 residues in the CDR3. V was clipped by 6 bases and J by 7 bases; unmatched bases: 13. Germline CDR1 MRHNA, CDR2 SNTAGT. The DNA for the CDR3 is TGTGCCAGCAGCCCCTTCAGCGGGGGGTTGGGGAATGAGCAGTTCTTC. This codes for CASSPFSGGLGNEQFF.

This chain links TRBV6-1 with TRBJ2-2; 10 positions match TRBD2. The CDR3 runs 14 residues. From germline, CDR1 is MNHNS and CDR2 SASEGT. The V segment lost 5 bases and the J segment 6 bases; nucleotides outside the gene matches: 3. This CDR3 reads CASSKRGGPGELFF. The CDR3 coding sequence is TGTGCCAGCAGTAAGCGGGGGGGCCCCGGGGAGCTGTTTTTT.

This sequence joins TRBV5-4 and TRBJ2-1, with a possible D match to TRBD1 (6 bases). The ends were cut back, 0 bases at V and 0 bases at J, with 13 bases in the middle. The germline V gene has CDR1 SGHNT and CDR2 YYREEE (reference sequence). CDR3 length: 17 amino acids. CDR3 DNA sequence: TGTGCCAGCAGCTTGGAGGGGGTGGGATACTCCTACAATGAGCAGTTCTTC. Translated, it gives CASSLEGVGYSYNEQFF.